Shown below are 30 T cell receptor beta chains from a single sample sequenced in a study of read filtering for tumor transcriptome and immune sequencing (TCRdb year 2020). Sequencing was performed on an Illumina HiSeq 4000. TCR libraries were built from about 400 ng RNA with the Immunoverse kit, using molecular barcoded adaptors covering alpha/delta and beta/gamma chains. The raw public data were reprocessed by TCRdb itself: fastp quality trimming at Q25, MiXCR clonotype calling, in-frame beta chains only. CDR3 protein duplicates are merged, each entry listing the most common genes and DNA. The sample table lists some 80,000 distinct CDR3 sequences, 9% to 15% of them with a count of one. Of the sample, 15% is held by the ten largest clones. Sequencing was performed on a population of CD138-negative cells sorted from bone marrow. The cell subset or site label, as the study defines it: bone marrow mononuclear cells depleted of CD138+ plasma/myeloma cells by negative magnetic selection. The receptors were gathered from a donor at least 40 years old with multiple myeloma.

This clonotype came up many times. The chain links TRBV5-1 to TRBJ2-1; D gene unclear. Trimming stripped 0 bases from V and 2 bases from J, with 18 bases between. Germline values: CDR1 SGHRS, CDR2 YFSETQ. The CDR3 length is 18 residues. This chain's CDR3 is CASSLAPLTSNPYNEQFF. In DNA form, the CDR3 reads TGCGCCAGCAGCTTGGCCCCTCTAACTTCCAACCCCTACAATGAGCAGTTCTTC.

This clonotype was seen ten or more times. This chain connects TRBV6-5 to TRBJ2-1; the match to TRBD2 covers 8 bases. Trimming at V came to 5 bases and at J to 7 bases, leaving 4 bases not matched to a gene. CDR1 and CDR2 (germline): MNHEY, SVGAGI. The CDR3 length is 13 residues. CDR3 DNA: TGTGCCAGCAGTAGCGGGAGCTATAATGAGCAGTTCTTC. Protein product: CASSSGSYNEQFF.

V gene TRBV4-1 combines with J gene TRBJ2-3; 11 positions agree with TRBD2. CDR3 length equals 17 residues. In germline, CDR1 is MGHRA, CDR2 YSYEKL. V shed 0 bases, J shed 5 bases, and the junction held 7 bases outside the gene matches. The CDR3 is CASSQEYLAGGRDTQYF. CDR3 coding DNA: TGCGCCAGCAGCCAAGAATACCTAGCGGGAGGACGAGATACGCAGTATTTT.

This clonotype showed up many times. The chain joins TRBV5-1 to TRBJ2-6; D is ambiguous. This CDR3 has 16 amino acids. Germline CDR1 and CDR2: SGHRS and YFSETQ. Between the trimmed V and J ends, which lost 0 bases and 0 bases, there was a span of 7 bases. CDR3: CASSLEAFSGANVLTF. The CDR3 DNA follows: TGCGCCAGCAGCTTGGAGGCGTTCTCTGGGGCCAACGTCCTGACTTTC.

Notes on this clonotype: This may be a read error, as it is one base from a much larger clone. V and J are TRBV1 and TRBJ2-3; the table's D call, TRBD2, was not checked against the DNA. TRBV1 is assigned pseudogene status. The CDR3 length is 16 residues. The chain's CDR3 is CTSSHNSAGFIDTQYF. For the CDR3, the DNA is TGCACCAGCAGCCACAACTCGGCGGGATTCATAGATACGCAGTATTTT.

The rearrangement uses TRBV5-5 and TRBJ2-1; no reliable D call. Germline-derived CDR1 and CDR2 are SGHKS and YYEKEE (reference sequence). The length of the CDR3 is 15 residues. V lost 5 bases and J 2 bases, leaving 14 bases between the germline ends. The CDR3 sequence is CASSPPVAAYNEQFF. CDR3 DNA: TGTGCCAGCAGTCCCCCGGTAGCCGCCTACAATGAGCAGTTCTTC. Full variable domain (remainder filled in from reference TRBV5-5 and TRBJ2-1): DAGVTQSPTHLIKTRGQQVTLRCSPISGHKSVSWYQQVLGQGPQFIFQYYEKEERGRGNFPDRFSARQFPNYSSELNVNALLLGDSALYLCASSPPVAAYNEQFFGPGTRLTVL.

This clonotype was picked up many times. The chain has TRBV27 and TRBJ2-3, with 7 bases lining up with TRBD1. CDR3 length equals 13 residues. Germline CDR1 is MNHEY and CDR2 is SMNVEV (reference sequence). Germline trimming cut 5 bases from V and 12 bases from J; bases unmatched to any gene: 11. This CDR3 reads CASSQRQGLAQYF. The DNA of the CDR3 is TGTGCCAGCAGTCAACGACAGGGCCTGGCCCAGTATTTT.

This clonotype came up many times. The chain is built from TRBV10-3 and TRBJ2-1, with 16 nucleotides matching TRBD2. Germline CDR1 reads ENHRY; CDR2 reads SYGVKD. The ends lost 6 bases at V and 6 bases at J; junction bases unmatched: 20. This CDR3 spans 21 amino acids. As DNA, the CDR3 is TGTGCCATCAGGGGAGGACATCCCACCGGGACTAGCGGGAGGGCCGTCAATGAGCAGTTCTTC. Translated: CAIRGGHPTGTSGRAVNEQFF.

There are many counts of this clonotype. The rearrangement uses TRBV29-1 and TRBJ2-7, with TRBD1 identical over 7 bases. The length of the CDR3 is 12 residues. Germline V gene lookup returns CDR1 SQVTM and CDR2 ANQGSEA. Losses at the gene ends were 4 bases for V and 4 bases for J; bases not matched to a gene: 4. CDR3 DNA sequence: TGCAGCGTTGGAAGCAGGGGGTACGAGCAGTACTTC. It is translated as CSVGSRGYEQYF.

In this sample, this clonotype turned up many times. The chain recombines TRBV25-1 with TRBJ1-6; the D gene is possibly TRBD1 (6 bases). CDR1 MGHDK and CDR2 SYGVNS come from the germline V gene. The length of the CDR3 is 13 residues. V lost 6 bases to trimming and J lost 5 bases, with 8 bases between them. The CDR3 protein is CASRRTDNSPLHF. Written as DNA, the CDR3 is TGTGCCAGCAGAAGGACAGATAATTCACCCCTCCACTTT.

The table lists this clonotype with a few counts. The genes are TRBV7-2 and TRBJ2-3; a weak D match, TRBD2 (6 bases). The CDR3 sequence is 15 residues long. Germline V gene data show CDR1 as SGHTA and CDR2 as FQGNSA. The germline V and J ends were trimmed by 3 bases and 4 bases, with 14 bases remaining between them. CDR3 loop: CASSFSTSRADTQYF. CDR3 nucleotides: TGTGCCAGCAGCTTCTCGACTAGTAGGGCAGATACGCAGTATTTT.

This clonotype was seen repeatedly, ten times or more. This chain uses TRBV23-1 with TRBJ2-5, with TRBD1 as a possible D gene (5 bases). TRBV23-1 is known as an ORF, though its function is uncertain. V lost 4 bases, J lost 4 bases, and 19 bases lay in between. The CDR3 sequence is 16 residues long. The CDR3 DNA follows: TGCGCCAGCAGTCCCGGTGGCTATACAGGTGGAGAGACCCAGTACTTC. It encodes CASSPGGYTGGETQYF.

This chain links TRBV5-4 with TRBJ2-3, with D perhaps given as TRBD1 or TRBD2 (6 bases each). Germline-derived CDR1 and CDR2 are SGHNT and YYREEE (reference sequence). The V end lost 8 bases, the J end lost 6 bases, and 19 bases lay between the germline ends. There are 14 residues in the CDR3. CDR3 region: CASREGGGVDTQYF. CDR3 nucleotide sequence: TGTGCCAGTAGAGAAGGAGGGGGTGTGGATACGCAGTATTTT.

Points on this clonotype: One base away lies a much larger clone, so this may be a sequencing read error. The chain uses TRBV30 and TRBJ2-2; no clear D gene. The CDR3 sequence is 15 residues long. The V gene lost 2 bases and the J gene lost 4 bases, with 14 bases spanning the gap. The germline gives CDR1 GTSNPN, CDR2 SVGIG (reference sequence). CDR3 nucleotides: TGTGCCTGGAGTTCGAACTATCGTGGCACCGGGGAGCTGTTTTTT. Amino acid sequence: CAWSSNYRGTGELFF.

This clonotype was found many times. For the CDR3, the DNA is TGCGCCAGCAATGAGGGGAAGGAGACCCAGTACTTC. Its protein is CASNEGKETQYF. The chain combines TRBV5-1 with TRBJ2-5; tentatively, D is TRBD1 or TRBD2 (5 bases each). The CDR3 covers 12 residues. V was pared by 6 bases and J by 5 bases, with 11 bases between. Germline CDR1 SGHRS, CDR2 YFSETQ.

This clonotype was recorded at least ten times. The chain combines TRBV7-8 with TRBJ2-5; no reliable D call. The CDR3 consists of 14 residues. The germline V gene has CDR1 SGHVS and CDR2 FQNEAQ. V was pared by 2 bases and J by 1 base, with 8 bases between. CDR3 protein: CASSLSGSQETQYF. The CDR3, as DNA: TGTGCCAGCAGCTTAAGTGGTAGCCAAGAGACCCAGTACTTC.

This clonotype was counted at least ten times. The gene calls are TRBV29-1 and TRBJ2-1; TRBD1 matches 9 bases. The germline V gene has CDR1 SQVTM and CDR2 ANQGSEA. The V segment lost 5 bases and the J segment 6 bases; nucleotides outside the gene matches: 8. This CDR3 region has 14 residues. The CDR3 protein is CSVKRDRVFNEQFF. Here the CDR3 DNA reads TGCAGCGTTAAAAGGGACAGGGTATTCAATGAGCAGTTCTTC.

This clonotype has at least ten counts. The chain is built from TRBV20-1 and TRBJ1-1; D is ambiguous. The CDR3 length is 11 residues. Germline-derived CDR1 and CDR2 are DFQATT and SNEGSKA (reference sequence). This CDR3 is CSAEENTEAFF. CDR3 nucleotide sequence: TGCAGCGCGGAGGAGAACACTGAAGCTTTCTTT.

This clonotype was seen many times. The V call is TRBV7-9, the J call TRBJ2-5, with TRBD2 matching 12 bases. V gave up 0 bases and J gave up 0 bases; unmatched junction bases: 5. CDR1 is SEHNR, CDR2 FQNEAQ, per germline (reference sequence). This CDR3 is 18 amino acids long. The CDR3 region is CASSLAASGRAYQETQYF. The DNA for the CDR3 is TGTGCCAGCAGCTTAGCCGCTAGCGGGAGGGCGTACCAAGAGACCCAGTACTTC.

This clonotype was found many times. DNA of the CDR3: TGCGCCAGCAGCTTGGGGGTTTTGTGGCAGGGGGGTTCGGCTTTCTTT. Translation gives CASSLGVLWQGGSAFF. This chain connects TRBV5-1 to TRBJ1-1; TRBD1 aligns across 7 bases. The CDR3 loop spans 16 amino acids. CDR1 and CDR2 from the germline V gene are SGHRS and YFSETQ. V was clipped by 0 bases and J by 11 bases; unmatched bases: 16.

This clonotype was seen ten or more times. The chain combines TRBV5-1 with TRBJ2-1; 9 bases are shared with TRBD1. The CDR3 length is 16 residues. Trimming cost V 0 bases and J 2 bases; bases outside gene matches: 3. Germline CDR1 SGHRS, CDR2 YFSETQ. For the CDR3, the DNA is TGCGCCAGCAGCTTGGTCGGACAGGGGACCTACAATGAGCAGTTCTTC. Amino acids: CASSLVGQGTYNEQFF. Based on the CDR3 plus reference TRBV5-1 and TRBJ2-1, the full variable domain is KAGVTQTPRYLIKTRGQQVTLSCSPISGHRSVSWYQQTPGQGLQFLFEYFSETQRNKGNFPGRFSGRQFSNSRSEMNVSTLELGDSALYLCASSLVGQGTYNEQFFGPGTRLTVL.

This clonotype was counted ten times or more. J is TRBJ1-1 and V is TRBV30, with TRBD1 identical over 8 bases. V was clipped by 1 base and J by 0 bases; unmatched bases: 4. CDR1 and CDR2 (germline): GTSNPN, SVGIG (reference sequence). This CDR3 region has 15 residues. CDR3 protein: CAWSGKTGVNTEAFF. The CDR3 DNA sequence: TGTGCCTGGAGTGGAAAGACAGGGGTGAACACTGAAGCTTTCTTT.

This clonotype was seen repeatedly, ten times or more. The chain couples TRBV28 to TRBJ1-5; D is ambiguous. Trimming stripped 4 bases from V and 6 bases from J, with 10 bases between. The CDR3 runs 13 residues. The germline gives CDR1 MDHEN, CDR2 SYDVKM. The CDR3 DNA sequence: TGTGCCAGCAGTTCTCCTCCGGGTCAGCCCCAGCATTTT. Translated: CASSSPPGQPQHF. Full variable domain (outside the CDR3, taken from reference TRBV28 and TRBJ1-5): DVKVTQSSRYLVKRTGEKVFLECVQDMDHENMFWYRQDPGLGLRLIYFSYDVKMKEKGDIPEGYSVSREKKERFSLILESASTNQTSMYLCASSSPPGQPQHFGDGTRLSIL.

This clonotype has a count of ten or more. The CDR3 sequence is CASTSFRGVQPQHF. CDR3 in DNA: TGTGCCAGCACCAGTTTTCGGGGGGTTCAGCCCCAGCATTTT. V and J are TRBV6-6 and TRBJ1-5, with D perhaps matching TRBD1 (5 bases). This CDR3 is 14 amino acids long. Germline CDR1 is MNHNY and CDR2 is SVGAGI (reference sequence). Deletions cut 7 bases from V and 6 bases from J, with 16 bases between.

The table lists this clonotype with many counts. V is TRBV25-1 and J is TRBJ2-7, with 7 nucleotides matching TRBD1. Germline V gene data show CDR1 as MGHDK and CDR2 as SYGVNS. V lost 4 bases, J lost 2 bases, and 5 bases stayed unmatched. This CDR3 region has 14 residues. This chain's CDR3 is CASSGAGTAYEQYF. The CDR3 DNA is TGTGCCAGCAGTGGTGCCGGGACAGCCTACGAGCAGTACTTC.

Worth noting for this clonotype: Possible read error: a much larger clone is one base away. This chain joins TRBV11-2 and TRBJ2-1; the match to TRBD1 covers 7 bases. The CDR3 loop spans 15 amino acids. Germline V gene sequence: CDR1 SGHAT, CDR2 FQNNGV. The CDR3 coding sequence is TGTGCCAGCAGCCAAAGGACAGGATCCTACAATGAGCAGTCCTTC. Its protein is CASSQRTGSYNEQSF.

The chain couples TRBV5-1 to TRBJ2-1; no clear D gene. The CDR3 totals 15 residues. Trimming cost V 1 base and J 0 bases, with 8 bases left between them. Germline CDR1 is SGHRS and CDR2 is YFSETQ. The CDR3 DNA follows: TGCGCCAGCAGCTTGCGTCGAACCTCCTACAATGAGCAGTTCTTC. Residues: CASSLRRTSYNEQFF.

Ten or more counts support this clonotype. This chain links TRBV29-1 with TRBJ1-2; a possible D gene is TRBD1 (6 bases). The CDR3 is 13 residues long. Germline assignment: CDR1 SQVTM and CDR2 ANQGSEA. Trimming pared 4 bases from V and 8 bases from J, leaving 17 bases between. CDR3 residues: CSVAYREELGYTF. CDR3 sequence (DNA): TGCAGCGTTGCTTACAGGGAGGAATTAGGCTACACCTTC.

The table lists this clonotype with a few counts. Just one base apart from a much larger clone, this may be a read error. The chain employs TRBV10-3 and TRBJ2-1, with TRBD1 matching 7 bases. Germline lookup yields CDR1 ENHRY and CDR2 SYGVKD. This CDR3 region has 16 residues. As DNA, the CDR3 is TGTGCCATCAGTGAGTCGGGCAGGGGGACCTACAATGTGCAGTTCTTC. It is translated as CAISESGRGTYNVQFF.

The table lists this clonotype with a few counts. The J gene is TRBJ2-7, the V gene TRBV15; possibly TRBD2 for D (5 bases). Germline values: CDR1 LNHNV, CDR2 YYDKDF (reference sequence). This CDR3 is built from 13 residues. Trimming cost V 2 bases and J 9 bases, with 14 bases left between them. The CDR3 DNA reads TGTGCCACCAGCAGACCCTGGACTGGCGGGCAGTACTTC. It translates to CATSRPWTGGQYF.